These 25 T cell receptor beta chains were sequenced from one sample in a study of T cell changes during pregnancy in multiple sclerosis. The data were produced by immunoSEQ multiplex PCR, yet TCRdb's version contains in-frame clones alone and is incomplete. The sample lists tens of thousands of clones; roughly 92% were seen once. This specimen consisted of peripheral blood, obtained in the second trimester of pregnancy. All receptors come from a female donor with multiple sclerosis, enrolled in a pregnancy study.

The chain joins TRBV7-2 to TRBJ1-5; no reliable D call. The CDR3 sequence is 14 residues long. With 0 bases removed from V and 2 bases from J, the gap between germline ends came to 5 bases. Germline lookup yields CDR1 SGHTA and CDR2 FQGNSA. The CDR3 protein is CASSLAQGNQPQHF. The CDR3 coding sequence is TGTGCCAGCAGCTTAGCCCAGGGCAATCAGCCCCAGCATTTT.

The CDR3 DNA follows: TGTGCCAGCAGTGCCGGAACAGGGAACTATGGCTACACCTTC. It yields the protein CASSAGTGNYGYTF. The chain is built from TRBV2 and TRBJ1-2, with a possible D match to TRBD1 (6 bases). Germline loops: CDR1 SNHLY, CDR2 FYNNEI. This CDR3 region has 14 residues. The V gene lost 4 bases and the J gene lost 2 bases, with 11 bases spanning the gap.

The V call is TRBV30, the J call TRBJ2-1, with TRBD2 identical over 14 bases. From germline, CDR1 is GTSNPN and CDR2 SVGIG (reference sequence). The J segment lost 1 base and the V segment lost 5 bases, leaving 1 base of the junction unmatched. This CDR3 is 15 amino acids long. CDR3 DNA sequence: TGTGCCTGGGGGACTAGCGGGAGTTCCTACAATGAGCAGTTCTTC. Its translation: CAWGTSGSSYNEQFF.

The chain recombines TRBV5-1 with TRBJ2-7, with D unresolved. Germline V gene data show CDR1 as SGHRS and CDR2 as YFSETQ. Trimming pared 1 base from V and 7 bases from J, leaving 9 bases between. The CDR3 extends over 12 amino acids. The CDR3 DNA sequence: TGCGCCAGCAGCTTGACGGCAGGTGAGCAGTACTTC. This encodes CASSLTAGEQYF. The entire variable domain, with the rest obtained from reference TRBV5-1 and TRBJ2-7, is as follows: KAGVTQTPRYLIKTRGQQVTLSCSPISGHRSVSWYQQTPGQGLQFLFEYFSETQRNKGNFPGRFSGRQFSNSRSEMNVSTLELGDSALYLCASSLTAGEQYFGPGTRLTVT.

This sequence joins TRBV6-6 and TRBJ2-2, with TRBD1 identical over 8 bases. CDR3 length: 16 amino acids. Germline loops: CDR1 MNHNY, CDR2 SVGAGI (reference sequence). V dropped 4 bases and J dropped 3; count of bases not matched to a gene: 7. The CDR3 nucleotides read TGTGCCAGCAGTTCGAGACAGGGGAGGTACACCGGGGAGCTGTTTTTT. Translated, it gives CASSSRQGRYTGELFF.

This clone is a singleton in its sample. V and J are TRBV7-9 and TRBJ2-7, with TRBD1 identical over 9 bases. Germline V gene sequence: CDR1 SEHNR, CDR2 FQNEAQ (reference sequence). J lost 3 bases, V lost 5 bases, and 14 bases had no gene match. The CDR3 has 17 residues. This CDR3 is CASSPVRTGEEVYEQYF. For the CDR3, the DNA is TGTGCCAGCAGCCCCGTTCGGACAGGGGAAGAAGTCTACGAGCAGTACTTC.

The chain is built from TRBV27 and TRBJ1-6; a possible D gene is TRBD1 (5 bases). Trimming stripped 5 bases from V and 7 bases from J, with 18 bases between. CDR3 length equals 16 residues. The germline gives CDR1 MNHEY, CDR2 SMNVEV (reference sequence). The CDR3 spells CASSRWSSGGNSPLHF. In nucleotides, the CDR3 is TGTGCCAGCAGTCGATGGTCCTCGGGGGGAAATTCACCCCTCCACTTT.

The rearrangement uses TRBV27 and TRBJ1-2, with 7 positions matching TRBD1. This CDR3 is built from 13 residues. Germline V CDR1 and CDR2: MNHEY, SMNVEV (reference sequence). The ends lost 10 bases at V and 4 bases at J; junction bases unmatched: 9. This CDR3 reads CATMGDSVYGYTF. The CDR3 DNA reads TGTGCCACCATGGGGGACAGTGTCTATGGCTACACCTTC.

This clone showed up just a few times. This rearrangement joins TRBV19 to TRBJ1-2, with 7 positions matching TRBD1. Germline CDR1 and CDR2: LNHDA and SQIVND (reference sequence). V dropped 5 bases and J dropped 7; count of bases not matched to a gene: 13. This CDR3 contains 15 residues. The CDR3 reads CASSPETGYSSGYTF. The CDR3 DNA is TGTGCCAGTAGTCCCGAGACAGGGTATTCTTCTGGCTACACCTTC.

The V and J genes are TRBV9 and TRBJ2-1, with D hard to call. Trimming removed 3 bases at V and 3 bases at J, with 4 bases between. The length of the CDR3 is 12 residues. Germline assignment: CDR1 SGDLS and CDR2 YYNGEE. CDR3 bases: TGTGCCAGCAGCGCCGGCTACAATGAGCAGTTCTTC. Its translation is CASSAGYNEQFF.

V is TRBV4-3 and J is TRBJ1-2; D call uncertain. Germline lookup yields CDR1 LGHNA and CDR2 YSLEER. The germline V and J ends were trimmed by 0 bases and 4 bases, with 12 bases remaining between them. This CDR3 spans 15 amino acids. The CDR3 loop reads CASSQDSGLGYGYTF. CDR3 sequence (DNA): TGCGCCAGCAGCCAAGATTCGGGTTTAGGCTATGGCTACACCTTC.

The chain carries TRBV28 and TRBJ1-1; D is perhaps TRBD1 (5 bases). The ends were cut back, 3 bases at V and 2 bases at J, with 13 bases in the middle. The CDR3 is 15 amino acids. Germline lookup yields CDR1 MDHEN and CDR2 SYDVKM. In DNA, the CDR3 is TGTGCCAGCAGTTTCAGGGCGGATGGTAACACTGAAGCTTTCTTT. Its protein product is CASSFRADGNTEAFF.

V gene TRBV2 combines with J gene TRBJ1-4, with a possible D match to TRBD1 (5 bases). Germline V gene data show CDR1 as SNHLY and CDR2 as FYNNEI. This CDR3 contains 15 residues. The V end lost 4 bases, the J end lost 8 bases, and 17 bases lay between the germline ends. This CDR3 is CASSGDGAKWEKLFF. The CDR3 nucleotides read TGTGCCAGCAGTGGAGATGGGGCGAAGTGGGAAAAACTGTTTTTT.

The genes are TRBV2 and TRBJ2-3, with a weak D call TRBD2 (6 bases). The CDR3 covers 15 residues. Germline V gives CDR1 SNHLY, CDR2 FYNNEI. Trimming shortened V by 11 bases and J by 1 base, and 19 bases separated the two germline ends. The CDR3, as DNA: TGTGCCCGCTCTCGCGGGGCCGTGGGCACAGATACGCAGTATTTT. It is translated as CARSRGAVGTDTQYF.

The chain carries TRBV19 and TRBJ1-5; weak D call: TRBD1 (5 bases). In germline, CDR1 is LNHDA, CDR2 SQIVND (reference sequence). The length of the CDR3 is 15 residues. V was pared by 1 base and J by 3 bases, with 10 bases between. DNA for the CDR3: TGTGCCAGTAGTATAGTGGGGGGGTTCAATCAGCCCCAGCATTTT. Translation: CASSIVGGFNQPQHF.

The V call is TRBV28, the J call TRBJ2-1; TRBD2 aligns across 9 bases. The CDR3 is 16 amino acids. The V segment lost 6 bases and the J segment 4 bases; nucleotides outside the gene matches: 10. Germline loops: CDR1 MDHEN, CDR2 SYDVKM. Here the CDR3 reads CASRAEDSGGYNEQFF. The DNA for the CDR3 is TGTGCCAGCAGAGCGGAGGATAGCGGGGGATACAATGAGCAGTTCTTC.

V is TRBV4-1 and J is TRBJ2-7; maybe TRBD2 (6 bases). V was clipped by 3 bases and J by 1 base, with 10 bases between them. Germline values: CDR1 MGHRA, CDR2 YSYEKL. This CDR3 contains 14 residues. The CDR3 nucleotides are TGCGCCAGCAGCCACAGTGGGGGGTCCTACGAGCAGTACTTC. Its translation is CASSHSGGSYEQYF.

V and J are TRBV27 and TRBJ2-7; 12 positions match TRBD1. V lost 5 bases to trimming and J lost 4 bases; unmatched junction nucleotides: 12. This CDR3 comprises 17 residues. Germline V gives CDR1 MNHEY, CDR2 SMNVEV (reference sequence). Here the CDR3 DNA reads TGTGCCAGCAGTCTAATACCCGGGACAGGGGGCTTGTACGAGCAGTACTTC. It codes for CASSLIPGTGGLYEQYF.

The rearrangement uses TRBV6-5 and TRBJ2-2; TRBD2 matches at 7 bases. This CDR3 spans 14 amino acids. Germline CDR1 is MNHEY and CDR2 is SVGAGI. Trimming at V came to 2 bases and at J to 7 bases, leaving 4 bases not matched to a gene. The CDR3 region has the DNA TGTGCCAGCAGTTACCTCAGGGAGGGCGGGGAGCTGTTTTTT. This sequence encodes CASSYLREGGELFF.

The rearrangement links TRBV2 to TRBJ2-3; 16 bases match TRBD2. Germline values: CDR1 SNHLY, CDR2 FYNNEI. V lost 6 bases and J lost 5; bases outside the gene matches: 5. The CDR3 totals 16 residues. CDR3 sequence (DNA): TGTGCCAGCAGGGGGACTAGCGGGGGGGCAGTAGATACGCAGTATTTT. Amino acids: CASRGTSGGAVDTQYF.

The chain joins TRBV28 to TRBJ2-7; D might be TRBD2 (6 bases). CDR3 size: 14 residues. Germline-derived CDR1 and CDR2 are MDHEN and SYDVKM. Trimming pared 6 bases from V and 1 base from J, leaving 13 bases between. CDR3 loop: CASSRSGSSYEQYF. CDR3 DNA sequence: TGTGCCAGCAGCCGTAGCGGATCTTCCTACGAGCAGTACTTC.

The chain joins TRBV18 to TRBJ2-1; 9 positions agree with TRBD1. Germline trimming cut 3 bases from V and 13 bases from J; bases unmatched to any gene: 4. Germline CDR1 and CDR2: KGHSH and LQKENI. The CDR3 is made up of 12 amino acids. The CDR3, as DNA: TGTGCCAGCTCACCGGGACAGGGTGATCAGTTCTTC. It translates to CASSPGQGDQFF.

V usage is TRBV7-2 and J usage is TRBJ2-5; possibly TRBD1 for D (6 bases). With 5 bases removed from V and 4 bases from J, the gap between germline ends came to 11 bases. This CDR3 is 13 amino acids long. The germline gives CDR1 SGHTA, CDR2 FQGNSA. The CDR3 DNA reads TGTGCCAGCAGCCTTGGGACACTAGAGACCCAGTACTTC. Protein product: CASSLGTLETQYF.

This chain joins TRBV11-3 and TRBJ2-7, with 7 nucleotides matching TRBD1. The germline CDR1 and CDR2 sequences are SGHNT and YENEEA. The ends lost 6 bases at V and 3 bases at J; junction bases unmatched: 8. This CDR3 has 14 amino acids. CDR3: CASRSKGQFYEQYF. The CDR3 DNA is TGTGCCAGCAGATCAAAGGGACAGTTCTACGAGCAGTACTTC.

The chain combines TRBV15 with TRBJ2-3; 10 nucleotides line up with TRBD2. The CDR3 consists of 17 residues. V shed 0 bases and J 6 bases; nucleotides not matched to a gene: 9. Germline values: CDR1 LNHNV, CDR2 YYDKDF (reference sequence). The CDR3 loop is CATSRDPAGGLGDTQYF. CDR3 in DNA: TGTGCCACCAGCAGAGATCCAGCGGGAGGGCTTGGGGATACGCAGTATTTT.